One sample yielded the 27 T cell receptor beta chains listed below, sequenced in a study of early T cells in non-severe SARS-CoV-2 infection (dated by TCRdb to about 2021). The library was built by means of 5' RACE. The sequencing machine was a NextSeq 500. TCRdb trimmed the raw reads at Q25, called clones with MiXCR and kept productive beta chains. All rows with the same CDR3 protein become a single entry with the most common DNA and genes. The sample includes about 64,000 distinct CDR3 sequences, with about an eighth observed a single time. The ten largest clones take up more than 3.5% of the sample. The specimen was whole blood. Every receptor here comes from an adult who was a healthcare worker with PCR-confirmed SARS-CoV-2 infection or an uninfected control (not recorded which).

There are many counts of this clonotype. V is TRBV11-2 and J is TRBJ1-6; unclear D gene. In germline, CDR1 is SGHAT, CDR2 FQNNGV. Trimming left V 1 base short and J 8 bases short, with 12 bases between. CDR3 size: 15 residues. CDR3 nucleotides: TGTGCCAGCAGCTTAGGGGGTCTAGACTATTCACCCCTCCACTTT. It codes for CASSLGGLDYSPLHF. The entire variable domain, with the rest obtained from reference TRBV11-2 and TRBJ1-6, is as follows: EAGVAQSPRYKIIEKRQSVAFWCNPISGHATLYWYQQILGQGPKLLIQFQNNGVVDDSQLPKDRFSAERLKGVDSTLKIQPAKLEDSAVYLCASSLGGLDYSPLHFGNGTRLTVT.

V is TRBV28 and J is TRBJ2-1; 7 nucleotides line up with TRBD1. Germline loops: CDR1 MDHEN, CDR2 SYDVKM. The J segment lost 0 bases and the V segment lost 6 bases, leaving 8 bases of the junction unmatched. The CDR3 contains 16 residues. The CDR3 reads CASSLNRGSSYNEQFF. The CDR3 nucleotides are TGTGCCAGCAGCCTCAACAGGGGTAGCTCCTACAATGAGCAGTTCTTC.

The gene calls are TRBV7-8 and TRBJ1-3; TRBD1 aligns across 7 bases. Germline loops: CDR1 SGHVS, CDR2 FQNEAQ. There are 15 residues in the CDR3. The ends lost 4 bases at V and 4 bases at J; junction bases unmatched: 7. In DNA form, the CDR3 reads TGTGCCAGCAGCTCCTCTACAGGGGTCGGAAACACCATATATTTT. Its translation is CASSSSTGVGNTIYF.

V and J are TRBV25-1 and TRBJ2-5; D perhaps matches TRBD2 (5 bases). This CDR3 spans 18 amino acids. Looked up from germline, CDR1 is MGHDK and CDR2 is SYGVNS. The V and J ends lost 2 bases and 5 bases respectively, with 24 bases between them. In DNA form, the CDR3 reads TGTGCCAGCAGTGAAGCCCCGGGATCCGGAAGGGCTTTGGAGACCCAGTACTTC. It translates to CASSEAPGSGRALETQYF.

This clonotype was counted ten times or more. CDR3 region: CASSPGQGVSYEQYF. The CDR3 coding sequence is TGTGCCAGCAGCCCGGGACAGGGGGTGTCCTACGAGCAGTACTTC. The chain is built from TRBV14 and TRBJ2-7; TRBD1 matches 11 bases. Germline CDR1 SGHDN, CDR2 FVKESK. Trimming removed 4 bases from V and 1 base from J; junction bases left unmatched: 3. The CDR3 length is 15 residues.

This clonotype has just a few counts. The J gene is TRBJ1-2, the V gene TRBV6-2 or TRBV6-3, with 9 bases that match TRBD1. Germline V gene sequence: CDR1 MNHEY, CDR2 SVGEGT. V lost 2 bases, J lost 4 bases, and 5 bases stayed unmatched. The CDR3 totals 15 residues. DNA of the CDR3: TGTGCCAGCAGTTACGGGTTACAGGGGGCCTATGGCTACACCTTC. It is translated as CASSYGLQGAYGYTF.

This clonotype was detected ten times or more. The chain carries TRBV29-1 and TRBJ2-3, with D uncertain. CDR1 and CDR2 from the germline V gene are SQVTM and ANQGSEA. Trimming cost V 2 bases and J 0 bases, with 9 bases left between them. This CDR3 is built from 14 residues. The CDR3 loop is CSVERRKSTDTQYF. The DNA for the CDR3 is TGCAGCGTTGAAAGGCGAAAAAGCACAGATACGCAGTATTTT.

V gene TRBV5-1 combines with J gene TRBJ1-1, with TRBD1 as a possible D gene (5 bases). The CDR3 runs 14 residues. Trimming cost V 2 bases and J 2 bases, with 10 bases left between them. Germline V gene sequence: CDR1 SGHRS, CDR2 YFSETQ. This CDR3 reads CASSFRDYNTEAFF. CDR3 nucleotide sequence: TGCGCCAGCAGCTTTCGGGACTATAACACTGAAGCTTTCTTT.

The sample holds a few counts of this clonotype. V and J are TRBV5-1 and TRBJ1-2; a weak D match, TRBD1 (5 bases). CDR1 and CDR2 (germline): SGHRS, YFSETQ. The CDR3 loop spans 15 amino acids. Trimming stripped 0 bases from V and 2 bases from J, with 11 bases between. CDR3 DNA: TGCGCCAGCAGCTTGGGGGGCTTCACCAACTATGGCTACACCTTC. As protein: CASSLGGFTNYGYTF.

This clonotype was seen only a few times. The chain employs TRBV5-1 and TRBJ2-3; D remains unclear. V was pared by 4 bases and J by 2 bases, with 11 bases between. CDR3 length: 14 residues. Looked up from germline, CDR1 is SGHRS and CDR2 is YFSETQ. For the CDR3, the DNA is TGCGCCAGCAGCATTCGACAACTCACAGATACGCAGTATTTT. Translated: CASSIRQLTDTQYF.

This clonotype showed up just a few times. The genes are TRBV12-3 or TRBV12-4 and TRBJ1-1, with TRBD1 matching 9 bases. After removal of 6 bases from V and 0 bases from J, the junction contained 5 bases not matched to a gene. This CDR3 is built from 15 residues. CDR3 in amino acids: CASRANRGLNTEAFF. For the CDR3, the DNA is TGTGCCAGCAGAGCAAACAGGGGGCTGAACACTGAAGCTTTCTTT.

In its sample, this clonotype was seen a few times. CDR3 sequence: CASSLMSGAGPRNEQYF. As DNA, the CDR3 is TGTGCCAGCAGCTTAATGTCGGGTGCGGGTCCTCGGAACGAGCAGTACTTC. This chain uses TRBV7-3 with TRBJ2-7, with D possibly TRBD2 on 5 matching bases. Germline V gene data show CDR1 as SGHTA and CDR2 as FQGTGA. V lost 1 base to trimming and J lost 5 bases, with 21 bases between them. The CDR3 length is 17 residues.

This clonotype was seen more than once but under ten times. The chain uses TRBV5-5 and TRBJ2-7; 7 bases match TRBD1. The V gene's germline CDR1 is SGHKS and CDR2 YYEKEE (reference sequence). This CDR3 is 15 amino acids long. The J segment lost 4 bases and the V segment lost 3 bases, leaving 10 bases of the junction unmatched. The CDR3 nucleotides read TGTGCCAGCAGCTACACGCCGGGACAGAGTTACGAGCAGTACTTC. It translates to CASSYTPGQSYEQYF. Using reference TRBV5-5 and TRBJ2-7 for the parts outside the CDR3, the full variable domain is DAGVTQSPTHLIKTRGQQVTLRCSPISGHKSVSWYQQVLGQGPQFIFQYYEKEERGRGNFPDRFSARQFPNYSSELNVNALLLGDSALYLCASSYTPGQSYEQYFGPGTRLTVT.

This sequence joins TRBV20-1 and TRBJ1-2; weak D call: TRBD1 (5 bases). Per the germline V gene, CDR1 is DFQATT and CDR2 is SNEGSKA (reference sequence). This CDR3 has 12 amino acids. The germline V and J ends were trimmed by 6 bases and 5 bases, with 13 bases remaining between them. CDR3 nucleotides: TGCAGTGCCGAATCGACAGAGTATGGCTACACCTTC. Translating it yields CSAESTEYGYTF.

This clonotype was seen a handful of times. The rearrangement uses TRBV9 and TRBJ1-5; D gene uncertain. CDR1 and CDR2 (germline): SGDLS, YYNGEE. This CDR3 has 14 amino acids. The V end was cut by 0 bases, the J end by 6 bases, with 10 bases between. The CDR3 loop reads CASSVGPEGQPQHF. The CDR3 coding sequence is TGTGCCAGCAGCGTAGGCCCGGAGGGTCAGCCCCAGCATTTT. Looking up the rest from reference TRBV9 and TRBJ1-5 gives the full variable domain: DSGVTQTPKHLITATGQRVTLRCSPRSGDLSVYWYQQSLDQGLQFLIQYYNGEERAKGNILERFSAQQFPDLHSELNLSSLELGDSALYFCASSVGPEGQPQHFGDGTRLSIL.

This clonotype was detected ten times or more. The CDR3 DNA reads TGTGCCAGCAGATCCAGCGGGGGATTCACAGATACGCAGTATTTT. Protein sequence: CASRSSGGFTDTQYF. The genes are TRBV27 and TRBJ2-3; 8 nucleotides align to TRBD2. V shed 6 bases and J 2 bases; nucleotides not matched to a gene: 7. This CDR3 contains 15 residues. The germline V gene has CDR1 MNHEY and CDR2 SMNVEV (reference sequence).

The sample holds many counts of this clonotype. The chain employs TRBV6-6 and TRBJ1-4; the D is unclear. This CDR3 region has 15 residues. The germline V and J ends were trimmed by 8 bases and 7 bases, with 20 bases remaining between them. The germline V gene encodes CDR1 MNHNY and CDR2 SVGAGI (reference sequence). The CDR3 sequence: CASAVGNWAGEKLFF. The CDR3 nucleotides are TGTGCCAGCGCCGTTGGAAACTGGGCGGGTGAAAAACTGTTTTTT.

The sample holds a few counts of this clonotype. This chain links TRBV7-9 with TRBJ1-1; D remains unclear. Between the trimmed V and J ends, which lost 5 bases and 6 bases, there was a span of 10 bases. Germline V gene data show CDR1 as SEHNR and CDR2 as FQNEAQ (reference sequence). This CDR3 is built from 12 residues. The CDR3 coding sequence is TGTGCCAGCAGCGGAGAGGCAGCTGAAGCTTTCTTT. It specifies CASSGEAAEAFF.

The chain carries TRBV28 and TRBJ1-2; D remains unclear. Germline V CDR1 and CDR2: MDHEN, SYDVKM. V dropped 7 bases and J dropped 2 bases, with 8 bases sitting between them. This CDR3 region has 12 residues. The CDR3 sequence is CASTDLNYGYTF. The CDR3 coding sequence is TGTGCCAGCACGGACCTAAACTATGGCTACACCTTC.

In its sample, this clonotype was seen many times. The gene calls are TRBV6-2 or TRBV6-3 and TRBJ2-5; D assignment may be TRBD1 or TRBD2 (6 bases each). The germline gives CDR1 MNHEY, CDR2 SVGEGT. Trimming took 7 bases from V and 6 from J, leaving 21 bases between them. This CDR3 region has 15 residues. The DNA for the CDR3 is TGTGCCAGCACGCCCGGGGGCGGCTTGATAAAGACCCAGTACTTC. Translated: CASTPGGGLIKTQYF.

The chain uses TRBV7-9 and TRBJ2-7; a weak D match, TRBD2 (6 bases). Trimming took off 3 bases at V and 2 bases at J, with 8 bases between the two ends. The CDR3 runs 13 residues. Germline CDR1 and CDR2: SEHNR and FQNEAQ (reference sequence). CDR3 nucleotide sequence: TGTGCCAGCAGCTTGGGGGGAACCTACGAGCAGTACTTC. This sequence encodes CASSLGGTYEQYF.

This clonotype was seen a handful of times. The chain has TRBV4-1 and TRBJ2-2; D call uncertain. Per germline, CDR1 MGHRA and CDR2 YSYEKL. Trimming cost V 1 base and J 6 bases, with 12 bases left between them. CDR3 size: 15 residues. In DNA form, the CDR3 reads TGCGCCAGCAGCCAAGGGCTGATGGGCGCCGGGGAGCTGTTTTTT. This codes for CASSQGLMGAGELFF.

The chain is built from TRBV7-7 and TRBJ2-1; D not certain. This CDR3 has 15 amino acids. V was shortened by 3 bases and J by 7 bases, with 16 bases between the two germline ends. Per germline, CDR1 SSHAT and CDR2 FNYEAQ (reference sequence). Here the CDR3 DNA reads TGTGCCAGCAGCTTCGGGCTCCCAACCGAGAATGAGCAGTTCTTC. Its protein product is CASSFGLPTENEQFF.

V gene TRBV12-3 or TRBV12-4 combines with J gene TRBJ1-5; TRBD1 is a possible D gene (6 bases). The CDR3 is 15 amino acids. V gave up 6 bases and J gave up 4 bases, with 16 bases separating them. This chain's CDR3 is CASRSRTETNQPQHF. CDR3 DNA: TGTGCCAGCAGATCCAGGACAGAGACAAATCAGCCCCAGCATTTT.

This clonotype has at least ten counts. The rearrangement links TRBV7-9 to TRBJ1-5; D uncertain. CDR3 size: 14 residues. Germline V gives CDR1 SEHNR, CDR2 FQNEAQ (reference sequence). V dropped 1 base and J dropped 5 bases, with 9 bases sitting between them. The CDR3 nucleotides read TGTGCCAGCAGCTTAGGGCAGGCAGATCAGCCCCAGCATTTT. As protein: CASSLGQADQPQHF.

This clonotype was found many times. The V and J genes are TRBV11-2 and TRBJ1-1, with TRBD1 matching 9 bases. Losses at the gene ends were 1 base for V and 7 bases for J; bases not matched to a gene: 10. Germline assignment: CDR1 SGHAT and CDR2 FQNNGV. The CDR3 is 16 residues long. The CDR3, as DNA: TGTGCCAGCAGCTTAGGCACCGGGACAGGGAGAGGTGAAGCTTTCTTT. Amino acids: CASSLGTGTGRGEAFF.

The chain employs TRBV20-1 and TRBJ2-3, with D possibly TRBD1 on 5 matching bases. CDR3 length: 13 residues. Trimming pared 3 bases from V and 0 bases from J, leaving 7 bases between. CDR1 is DFQATT and CDR2 is SNEGSKA in the germline V gene (reference sequence). The chain's CDR3 is CSARRQSTDTQYF. DNA for the CDR3: TGCAGTGCTAGGAGACAGAGCACAGATACGCAGTATTTT.